This is a list of T cell receptor beta chains from one sample in a study of shared clonotypes between healthy human individuals. This table comes from immunoSEQ multiplex PCR, and its TCRdb copy is limited to in-frame clones, with some not included. The sample lists about 2.4 million clones, roughly 93% seen once, with 0.36% in the top ten. The sequenced sample consisted of naive CD4+ T cells from PBMCs. The receptors shown here come from a man aged 18 to 29 in good health. Some clones in this sample may be carry-over from other donors' samples. Each CDR3 is given with its conserved first and last residue. D genes are given only for firm matches.

>TRBJ1-1|TRBV5-1|TRBD1
CASSFQTGDTEAFF
>TRBJ1-2|TRBV2|.
CASSSIQRNYGYTF
>TRBJ2-1|TRBV7-3|TRBD1
CASSLTGYNEQFF
>TRBJ2-3|TRBV29-1|.
CSVDGGADTQYF
>TRBJ2-2|TRBV12-5|.
CASGLNTGELFF
>TRBJ2-5|TRBV7-2|.
CASSPEARETQYF
>TRBJ1-5|TRBV2|.
CASSDEGGQPQHF
>TRBJ1-5|TRBV2|TRBD1
CASSDRRGTQPQHF
>TRBJ2-3|TRBV28|.
CASSLGDWDTQYF
>TRBJ1-1|TRBV28|.
CASRSGGENTEAFF
>TRBJ2-3|TRBV11-2|TRBD2
CASSLDSSGGVTDTQYF
>TRBJ1-1|TRBV7-9|.
CASSRGNTEAFF
>TRBJ1-1|TRBV5-8|.
CASSLIGRLNTEAFF
>TRBJ2-1|TRBV5-1|.
CASKTSTYNEQFF
>TRBJ1-1|TRBV28|.
CASSLKGPGTREAFF
>TRBJ1-5|TRBV4-2|.
CASSQQGWGFSNQPQHF
>TRBJ1-5|TRBV30|.
CAWSLGAGQPQHF
>TRBJ2-1|TRBV27|.
CASSSIRANEQFF
>TRBJ2-7|TRBV10-3|TRBD1
CAISPGGYEQYF
>TRBJ2-1|TRBV14|TRBD2
CASSPIRAGVHYNEQFF
>TRBJ1-4|TRBV28|.
CASSQQREKLFF
>TRBJ2-7|TRBV29-1|.
CSVGISSYEQYF
>TRBJ1-1|TRBV29-1|.
CSVAQTAGEAFF
>TRBJ2-7|TRBV7-9|.
CASSLVTAGEQYF
>TRBJ2-5|TRBV7-9|.
CASSLNQETQYF
>TRBJ2-5|TRBV30|.
CAWSVRWTKETQYF
>TRBJ2-5|TRBV5-1|TRBD2
CASSSGKETQYF
>TRBJ1-2|TRBV9|TRBD1
CASSLRPGTGSGYTF
>TRBJ1-1|TRBV19|.
CASSIVGGANTEAFF
>TRBJ1-3|TRBV4-1|.
CASSQDNRGNAGNTIYF
>TRBJ2-1|TRBV5-4|TRBD1
CASSWGGAGGQGYNEQFF
>TRBJ2-5|TRBV7-2|.
CASSLAGSAETQYF
>TRBJ2-3|TRBV25-1|.
CASSESNSRYTDTQYF
>TRBJ1-4|TRBV9|TRBD1
CASSVDTGGTNEKLFF
>TRBJ2-6|TRBV2|.
CASSGGANVLTF
>TRBJ2-5|TRBV30|TRBD2
CAWRLAGAGETQYF
>TRBJ1-3|TRBV5-1|.
CASGDGSSGNTIYF
>TRBJ2-2|TRBV5-4|TRBD1
CASSAAGGAANTGELFF
>TRBJ2-7|TRBV6-1|.
CASTPPHILEEQYF
>TRBJ2-3|TRBV5-4|.
CASSLLQPVTDTQYF
>TRBJ2-3|TRBV11-2|.
CASSSTDREFSTDTQYF
>TRBJ2-7|TRBV7-8|TRBD2
CASSLLGGLYEQYF
>TRBJ2-1|TRBV5-1|TRBD2
CASSFPQRLAGGSYNEQFF
>TRBJ2-7|TRBV7-2|.
CASSYDRYSSYEQYF